This TCR beta chain comes out of a study of OX40 agonist ivuxolimab in advanced cancers. Study outcomes and limitations: Doses of 0.1 to 3.0 mg/kg were accompanied by clonal expansion of CD4+ and CD8+ blood T cells by week 6. The average count of expanded clones was higher among CD8+ T cells than among CD4+.

This CDR3 comprises 13 residues. Deletions cut 2 bases from V and 3 bases from J, with 7 bases between. Germline loops: CDR1 LGHNA, CDR2 YSLEER. Some clones are missing from TCRdb's copy, which holds only in-frame ones; the method was immunoSEQ multiplex PCR. The sample holds about 48,000 clones; about four fifths are singletons and the top ten take roughly 1.1%. Notes on this clone: No antigen is known for it.

The source was CD4+ or CD8+ T cells sorted from blood, collected in a trial of the OX40 agonist ivuxolimab. The gene calls are TRBV4-3 and TRBJ1-1; D is unclear. This clonotype was obtained from an adult with an advanced solid tumor such as melanoma, head and neck, liver or kidney cancer. The CDR3 DNA sequence: TGCGCCAGCAGCCAACAGCATCACACTGAAGCTTTCTTT. Protein sequence: CASSQQHHTEAFF.